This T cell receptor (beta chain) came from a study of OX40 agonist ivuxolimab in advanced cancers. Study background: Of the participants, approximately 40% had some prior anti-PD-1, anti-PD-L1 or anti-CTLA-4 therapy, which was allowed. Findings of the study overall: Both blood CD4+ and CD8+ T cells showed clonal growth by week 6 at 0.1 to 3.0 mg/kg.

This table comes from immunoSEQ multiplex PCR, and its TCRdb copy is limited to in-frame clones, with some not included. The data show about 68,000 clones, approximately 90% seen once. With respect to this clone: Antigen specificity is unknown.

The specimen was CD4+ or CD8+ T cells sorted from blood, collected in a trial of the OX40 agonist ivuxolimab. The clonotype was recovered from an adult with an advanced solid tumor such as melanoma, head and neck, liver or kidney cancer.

The CDR3 sequence: CASSMFPGRDQPQHF. The CDR3 DNA reads as TGTGCCAGTAGTATGTTCCCCGGAAGGGATCAGCCCCAGCATTTT. The chain uses TRBV19 and TRBJ1-5, with D uncertain. Deletions cut 3 bases from V and 5 bases from J, with 14 bases between. The germline V gene has CDR1 LNHDA and CDR2 SQIVND (reference sequence). This CDR3 comprises 15 residues.